The 5 T cell receptor beta chains presented below share a single source sample, sequenced in a study of blood T cell repertoires in COVID-19. TCRdb keeps only in-frame clones here, not all; method: immunoSEQ multiplex PCR. The data show 84,000 or so clones, approximately 80% seen once. Sequenced input: peripheral blood. Receptors originate from a human donor in a cohort sampled during active COVID-19.

The chain employs TRBV5-1 and TRBJ2-3; 7 bases are shared with TRBD1. J lost 2 bases, V lost 4 bases, and 7 bases had no gene match. Germline CDR1 is SGHRS and CDR2 is YFSETQ. There are 15 residues in the CDR3. CDR3: CASSRDSHITDTQYF. The CDR3 DNA sequence: TGCGCCAGCAGCCGGGACAGCCACATCACAGATACGCAGTATTTT. Supplemented by reference TRBV5-1 and TRBJ2-3, the full variable domain reads KAGVTQTPRYLIKTRGQQVTLSCSPISGHRSVSWYQQTPGQGLQFLFEYFSETQRNKGNFPGRFSGRQFSNSRSEMNVSTLELGDSALYLCASSRDSHITDTQYFGPGTRLTVL.

This chain uses TRBV9 with TRBJ2-1, with D perhaps matching TRBD2 (5 bases). Deletions cut 0 bases from V and 1 base from J, with 8 bases between. Germline-derived CDR1 and CDR2 are SGDLS and YYNGEE. This CDR3 is built from 15 residues. CDR3 loop: CASSVDGKSYNEQFF. For the CDR3, the DNA is TGTGCCAGCAGCGTAGACGGGAAATCCTACAATGAGCAGTTCTTC.

The chain uses TRBV28 and TRBJ2-7; D ambiguous. The germline V and J ends were trimmed by 5 bases and 4 bases, with 3 bases remaining between them. Germline V CDR1 and CDR2: MDHEN, SYDVKM. CDR3 length: 10 amino acids. The CDR3 loop reads CASSLYEQYF. For the CDR3, the DNA is TGTGCCAGCAGTCTATACGAGCAGTACTTC.

The chain carries TRBV7-8 and TRBJ1-5, with D possibly TRBD1 on 5 matching bases. V was trimmed by 1 base and J by 4 bases, leaving 8 bases between them. CDR1 is SGHVS, CDR2 FQNEAQ, per germline. CDR3 length equals 14 residues. The CDR3 region is CASSLGGVNQPQHF. The CDR3 DNA reads as TGTGCCAGCAGCTTAGGGGGGGTTAATCAGCCCCAGCATTTT.

The V and J genes are TRBV4-1 and TRBJ2-7, with TRBD2 matching over 7 bases. With 2 bases clipped from V and 7 bases from J, the junction kept 14 bases outside the gene matches. This CDR3 is 16 amino acids long. CDR1 and CDR2 from the germline V gene are MGHRA and YSYEKL. CDR3 region: CASSQLHGRESGEQYF. The CDR3 nucleotides read TGCGCCAGCAGCCAATTACATGGGCGGGAGTCGGGGGAGCAGTACTTC.